This T cell receptor (beta chain) was captured by sequencing in a study of blood T cell repertoires in COVID-19. This table comes from immunoSEQ multiplex PCR, and its TCRdb copy is limited to in-frame clones, with some not included. The repertoire holds about 37,000 clones, with about 87% as singletons. Per the germline V gene, CDR1 is LGHNA and CDR2 is YSLEER. The CDR3 contains 16 residues. Trimming shortened V by 0 bases and J by 4 bases, and 13 bases separated the two germline ends. The rearrangement uses TRBV4-3 and TRBJ1-3, with D possibly matching TRBD1 (5 bases). The sample was peripheral blood. The receptor's source is a man between 65 and 79 years old with acute or convalescent COVID-19. The CDR3 loop reads CASSQDRGASGNTIYF. As DNA, the CDR3 is TGCGCCAGCAGCCAAGATCGCGGGGCGTCAGGAAACACCATATATTTT.